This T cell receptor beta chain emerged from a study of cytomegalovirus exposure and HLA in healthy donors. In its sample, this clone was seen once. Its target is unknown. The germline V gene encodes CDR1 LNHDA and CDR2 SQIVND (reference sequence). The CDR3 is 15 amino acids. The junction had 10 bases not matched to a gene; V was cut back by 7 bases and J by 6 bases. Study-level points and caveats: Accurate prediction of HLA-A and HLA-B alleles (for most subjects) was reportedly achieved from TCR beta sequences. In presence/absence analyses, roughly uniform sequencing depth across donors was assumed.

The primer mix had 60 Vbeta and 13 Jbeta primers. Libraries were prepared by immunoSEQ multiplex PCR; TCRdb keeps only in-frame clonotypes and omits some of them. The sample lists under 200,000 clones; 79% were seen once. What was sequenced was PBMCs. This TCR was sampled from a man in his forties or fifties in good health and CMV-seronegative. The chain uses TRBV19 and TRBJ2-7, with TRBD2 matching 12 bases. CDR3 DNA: TGTGCCAGTATGGATCCGGGACTAGCGGGTCGCGAGCAGTACTTC. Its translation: CASMDPGLAGREQYF.